This T cell receptor beta chain was observed in a study of cytomegalovirus exposure and HLA in healthy donors. General study results and limits: Later work showed greater clonal expansion in HLA-associated TCR beta chains than in equally common others.

On this clone: The antigen remains unidentified.

Vbeta (60) and Jbeta (13) primers were used in the PCR. The repertoire was sequenced with immunoSEQ multiplex PCR; TCRdb's copy has only in-frame clones and lacks some. The sample includes around 130,000 clones, about 8.5% of them seen just once. CDR3 size: 13 residues. Germline V gives CDR1 MDHEN, CDR2 SYDVKM. The junction had 1 base not matched to a gene; V was cut back by 5 bases and J by 1 base. This clonotype was obtained from a man between 40 and 49 years old in good health and CMV-seronegative. The gene calls are TRBV28 and TRBJ1-1; 7 bases line up with TRBD1. Sequencing was performed on PBMCs. The CDR3 is CASSGQENTEAFF. In DNA form, the CDR3 reads TGTGCCAGCAGTGGACAGGAGAACACTGAAGCTTTCTTT.